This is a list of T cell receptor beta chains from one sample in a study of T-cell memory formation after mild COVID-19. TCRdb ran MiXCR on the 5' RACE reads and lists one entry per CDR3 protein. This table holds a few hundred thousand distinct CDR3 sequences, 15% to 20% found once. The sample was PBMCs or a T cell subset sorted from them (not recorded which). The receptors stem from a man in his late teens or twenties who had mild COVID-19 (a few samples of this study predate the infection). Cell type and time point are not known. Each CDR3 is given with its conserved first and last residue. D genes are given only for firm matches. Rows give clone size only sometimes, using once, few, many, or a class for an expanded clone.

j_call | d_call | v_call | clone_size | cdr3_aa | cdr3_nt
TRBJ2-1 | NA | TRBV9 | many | CASSLTQYNEQFF | TGTGCCAGCAGCCTTACCCAATACAATGAGCAGTTCTTC
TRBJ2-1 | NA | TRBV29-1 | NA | CSVVLTRDEQFF | TGCAGCGTTGTCTTAACTAGAGATGAGCAGTTCTTC
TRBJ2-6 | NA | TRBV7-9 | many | CASSLAGANVLTF | TGTGCCAGCAGCTTAGCTGGGGCCAACGTCCTGACTTTC
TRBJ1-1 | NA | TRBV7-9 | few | CASSFPNRYTEAFF | TGTGCCAGCAGCTTCCCTAACAGGTACACTGAAGCTTTCTTT
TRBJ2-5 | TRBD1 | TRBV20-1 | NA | CSAPGTGGVETQYF | TGCAGTGCTCCCGGGACAGGGGGCGTGGAGACCCAGTACTTC
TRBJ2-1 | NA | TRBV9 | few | CASSVYQGLNNEQFF | TGTGCCAGCAGCGTGTACCAGGGCTTAAACAATGAGCAGTTCTTC
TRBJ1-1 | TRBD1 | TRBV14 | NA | CASSLLTGGLNTEAFF | TGTGCCAGCAGCCTGCTGACAGGGGGGTTAAACACTGAAGCTTTCTTT
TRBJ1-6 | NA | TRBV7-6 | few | CASSQGILNSPLHF | TGTGCCAGCAGCCAAGGGATACTTAATTCACCCCTCCACTTT
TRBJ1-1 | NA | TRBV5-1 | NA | CASRAATEAFF | TGCGCCAGCAGAGCGGCGACCGAAGCTTTCTTT
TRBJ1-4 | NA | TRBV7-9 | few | CASSLAETVTNEKLFF | TGTGCCAGCAGCTTAGCGGAGACGGTAACTAATGAAAAACTGTTTTTT
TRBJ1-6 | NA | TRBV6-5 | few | CASSSNPTDPSPLHF | TGTGCCAGCAGTTCGAACCCGACGGACCCTTCACCCCTCCACTTT
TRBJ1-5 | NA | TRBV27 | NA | CASSLGRYSNQPQHF | TGTGCCAGCAGTTTAGGCAGGTATAGCAATCAGCCCCAGCATTTT
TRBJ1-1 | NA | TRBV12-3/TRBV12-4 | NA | CASSFFSKGNEAFF | TGTGCCAGCAGTTTTTTTTCCAAGGGGAATGAAGCTTTCTTT
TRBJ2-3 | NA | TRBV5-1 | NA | CASSSGSGYTDTQYF | TGCGCCAGCAGCTCCGGTAGCGGCTACACAGATACGCAGTATTTT
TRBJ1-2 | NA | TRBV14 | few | CASSQGRPPNYGYTF | TGTGCCAGCAGCCAAGGCAGACCTCCTAACTATGGCTACACCTTC
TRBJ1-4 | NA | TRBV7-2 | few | CASSLGPNEKLFF | TGTGCCAGCAGCTTAGGACCGAATGAAAAACTGTTTTTT
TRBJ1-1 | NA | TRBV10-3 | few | CAIGKDGYMNTEAFF | TGTGCCATCGGCAAGGACGGATACATGAACACTGAAGCTTTCTTT
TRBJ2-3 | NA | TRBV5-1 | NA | CASRRETDTQYF | TGCGCCAGCAGGCGTGAAACGGATACGCAGTATTTT
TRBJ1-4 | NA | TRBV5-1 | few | CASSRATNEKLFF | TGCGCCAGCAGTCGGGCAACTAATGAAAAACTGTTTTTT
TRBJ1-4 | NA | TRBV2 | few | CASSVFRVKEKLFF | TGTGCCAGCAGTGTATTCAGGGTAAAGGAAAAACTGTTTTTT
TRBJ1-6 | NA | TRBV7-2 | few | CASSPNSPLHF | TGTGCCAGCAGCCCGAATTCACCCCTCCACTTT
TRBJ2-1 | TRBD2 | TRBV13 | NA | CASSPEGTSYYNEQFF | TGTGCCAGCAGCCCAGAGGGGACTAGCTACTACAATGAGCAGTTCTTC
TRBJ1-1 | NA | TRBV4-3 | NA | CASSQVSTAEAFF | TGCGCCAGCAGCCAAGTTAGTACAGCTGAAGCTTTCTTT
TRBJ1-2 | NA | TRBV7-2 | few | CASSLGAGLNYGYTF | TGTGCCAGCAGCTTAGGAGCGGGATTAAACTATGGCTACACCTTC
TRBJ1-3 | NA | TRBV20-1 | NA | CSAITHSAGNTIYF | TGCAGTGCTATTACCCACTCGGCGGGAAACACCATATATTTT
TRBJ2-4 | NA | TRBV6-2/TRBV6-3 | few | CASSYEASTLPSGNIQYF | TGTGCCAGCAGTTACGAGGCCTCCACTCTCCCCTCCGGAAACATTCAGTACTTC
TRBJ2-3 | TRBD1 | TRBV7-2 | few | CASSPIGTVADTQYF | TGTGCCAGCAGCCCCATTGGGACAGTCGCAGATACGCAGTATTTT
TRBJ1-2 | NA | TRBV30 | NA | CAWSGTGPFYGYTF | TGTGCCTGGAGTGGTACAGGGCCCTTCTATGGCTACACCTTC
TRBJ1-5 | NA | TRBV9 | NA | CASSARGVSQPQHF | TGTGCCAGCAGCGCCCGTGGTGTGAGTCAGCCCCAGCATTTT
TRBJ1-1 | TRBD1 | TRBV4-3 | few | CASSQAIYSGGTNTEAFF | TGCGCCAGCAGCCAAGCGATTTATTCAGGGGGCACGAACACTGAAGCTTTCTTT
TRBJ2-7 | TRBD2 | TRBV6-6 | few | CASSYGPGLPYEQYF | TGTGCCAGCAGTTACGGGCCGGGACTACCCTACGAGCAGTACTTC
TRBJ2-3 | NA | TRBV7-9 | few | CASLGGAGTSTDTQYF | TGTGCCAGCCTGGGGGGTGCCGGGACTAGCACAGATACGCAGTATTTT
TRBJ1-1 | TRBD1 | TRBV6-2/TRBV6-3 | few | CASSYRTGETEAFF | TGTGCCAGCAGTTACCGGACAGGGGAGACTGAAGCTTTCTTT